This T cell receptor beta chain originates from a study of OX40 agonist ivuxolimab in advanced cancers. Background on the study: Six ivuxolimab dose levels, 0.01 to 10 mg/kg, were given intravenously every 2 weeks. Dose-escalation subjects each had hepatocellular carcinoma, melanoma, renal cell or head and neck cancer.

This clone came up a few times. The antigen is undetermined. This table comes from immunoSEQ multiplex PCR, and its TCRdb copy is limited to in-frame clones, with some not included. Of fewer than 11,000 clones listed, around 78% are singletons. Points from the study as a whole: Some nonresponders likewise displayed low normalized T-cell clonal expansion. The study found that CD8+ T cells averaged more expanded clones than CD4+.

Trimming took off 6 bases at V and 6 bases at J, with 21 bases between the two ends. Per germline, CDR1 SEHNR and CDR2 FQNEAQ (reference sequence). The CDR3 is 16 amino acids. The source was CD4+ or CD8+ T cells sorted from blood, collected in a trial of the OX40 agonist ivuxolimab. The receptor was derived from an adult with an advanced solid tumor such as melanoma, head and neck, liver or kidney cancer. The chain carries TRBV7-9 and TRBJ2-4, with a tentative D call TRBD2 (7 bases). Written as DNA, the CDR3 is TGTGCCAGCAGTCTACTTGGGCGGGGGCCGGGAAACATTCAGTACTTC. Its translation is CASSLLGRGPGNIQYF.